This is a list of T cell receptor beta chains from one sample in a study of human T cells and chemical hapten exposure. TCRdb re-called the RACE reads with MiXCR, one entry per CDR3 protein. The sample shows just over 350,000 distinct CDR3 sequences, just under 6.5% of them seen only once. The sample was whole blood, taken in connection with sensitization to the hapten diphenylcyclopropenone (DPC). The receptors were sampled from a woman between 18 and 29 years old with alopecia areata. Some clones in this sample may be carry-over from other donors' samples. Both conserved end residues are trimmed from each CDR3. The order of the fields is V gene, J gene, clone size, CDR3 protein. Expanded clones get a size class; other rows say once, few or many, or leave the size out.

V gene: TRBV10-3
J gene: TRBJ2-6
clone size: NA
CDR3 protein: AISEQGPGSGANVLT

V gene: TRBV7-6
J gene: TRBJ2-3
clone size: many
CDR3 protein: ASSSLAYLQDTQY

V gene: TRBV7-2
J gene: TRBJ2-3
clone size: few
CDR3 protein: ASSLGLRDTQY

V gene: TRBV28
J gene: TRBJ1-4
clone size: few
CDR3 protein: ASSPGQGEKLF

V gene: TRBV20-1
J gene: TRBJ1-2
clone size: many
CDR3 protein: SARDWGLDYGYT

V gene: TRBV4-3
J gene: TRBJ2-1
clone size: NA
CDR3 protein: ASSQAQGLGYNEQF

V gene: TRBV7-9
J gene: TRBJ1-1
clone size: many
CDR3 protein: ASYRDLDTEAF

V gene: TRBV7-9
J gene: TRBJ1-4
clone size: few
CDR3 protein: ASSRGAGGKLF

V gene: TRBV12-3/TRBV12-4
J gene: TRBJ1-4
clone size: few
CDR3 protein: ASSSLTSNEKLF

V gene: TRBV7-2
J gene: TRBJ2-1
clone size: NA
CDR3 protein: ASSYGGSSYNEQF

V gene: TRBV2
J gene: TRBJ1-4
clone size: many
CDR3 protein: ASSGTGRNEKLF

V gene: TRBV12-3/TRBV12-4
J gene: TRBJ1-1
clone size: few
CDR3 protein: ASFPALGTEAF

V gene: TRBV6-2/TRBV6-3
J gene: TRBJ2-4
clone size: NA
CDR3 protein: ASNQPQGQAKNIQY

V gene: TRBV5-1
J gene: TRBJ2-7
clone size: NA
CDR3 protein: ASGRTGDEQY

V gene: TRBV7-9
J gene: TRBJ1-6
clone size: NA
CDR3 protein: ASSSRDADNSPLH

V gene: TRBV5-4
J gene: TRBJ1-6
clone size: many
CDR3 protein: ASSPVQGGLPLH

V gene: TRBV12-3/TRBV12-4
J gene: TRBJ2-5
clone size: few
CDR3 protein: ASSGTGSAGETQY

V gene: TRBV4-3
J gene: TRBJ1-5
clone size: few
CDR3 protein: ASSQERGGTGPQH

V gene: TRBV13
J gene: TRBJ1-1
clone size: NA
CDR3 protein: ASSFRSGGTEAF

V gene: TRBV2
J gene: TRBJ2-3
clone size: few
CDR3 protein: ASTEMGSGGLSTDTQY

V gene: TRBV12-3/TRBV12-4
J gene: TRBJ2-3
clone size: many
CDR3 protein: ASSISTDTQY

V gene: TRBV18
J gene: TRBJ2-3
clone size: few
CDR3 protein: ASSRLQKTDTQY

V gene: TRBV10-3
J gene: TRBJ2-7
clone size: many
CDR3 protein: AISASRQGPSYEQY

V gene: TRBV20-1
J gene: TRBJ2-4
clone size: few
CDR3 protein: SVPEGAKNIQY

V gene: TRBV10-3
J gene: TRBJ2-1
clone size: many
CDR3 protein: AIKDEVRNEQF

V gene: TRBV28
J gene: TRBJ1-5
clone size: many
CDR3 protein: ASSPVGGPQH

V gene: TRBV4-1
J gene: TRBJ1-1
clone size: many
CDR3 protein: ASSQVGDNTEAF

V gene: TRBV18
J gene: TRBJ2-1
clone size: many
CDR3 protein: ASSPRQGGSGNEQF

V gene: TRBV4-2
J gene: TRBJ1-5
clone size: many
CDR3 protein: ASSQDRRAQPQH

V gene: TRBV6-5
J gene: TRBJ1-6
clone size: many
CDR3 protein: ASSYDGTTLWALH

V gene: TRBV11-2
J gene: TRBJ2-2
clone size: few
CDR3 protein: ASSLWGANTGELF

V gene: TRBV12-3/TRBV12-4
J gene: TRBJ1-1
clone size: many
CDR3 protein: ASTLLNTEAF

V gene: TRBV21-1
J gene: TRBJ1-1
clone size: many
CDR3 protein: ASRGPPEAF

V gene: TRBV10-3
J gene: TRBJ2-3
clone size: few
CDR3 protein: AITTSGPTDTQY

V gene: TRBV4-2
J gene: TRBJ2-7
clone size: many
CDR3 protein: ASSQGQGTMEQY

V gene: TRBV21-1
J gene: TRBJ1-1
clone size: many
CDR3 protein: ATLEGGEAF

V gene: TRBV28
J gene: TRBJ1-2
clone size: many
CDR3 protein: ASFMAGEGGYGYT

V gene: TRBV9
J gene: TRBJ2-5
clone size: many
CDR3 protein: ASSPPLGQETQY

V gene: TRBV7-9
J gene: TRBJ2-1
clone size: NA
CDR3 protein: ASSSPRLGRQF

V gene: TRBV7-9
J gene: TRBJ2-1
clone size: NA
CDR3 protein: ASSLPSYNEQF

V gene: TRBV5-1
J gene: TRBJ2-1
clone size: NA
CDR3 protein: ASSLRQLQGARVEQF

V gene: TRBV6-2/TRBV6-3
J gene: TRBJ1-3
clone size: few
CDR3 protein: ASSRGAISGNTIY

V gene: TRBV12-3/TRBV12-4
J gene: TRBJ2-1
clone size: few
CDR3 protein: ASSFSLGPRGFNEQF

V gene: TRBV6-6
J gene: TRBJ1-6
clone size: many
CDR3 protein: ASSSTGRNSPLH

V gene: TRBV6-1
J gene: TRBJ2-7
clone size: many
CDR3 protein: ASSQRGASYEQY

V gene: TRBV15
J gene: TRBJ1-5
clone size: few
CDR3 protein: ATSRETGNQPQH